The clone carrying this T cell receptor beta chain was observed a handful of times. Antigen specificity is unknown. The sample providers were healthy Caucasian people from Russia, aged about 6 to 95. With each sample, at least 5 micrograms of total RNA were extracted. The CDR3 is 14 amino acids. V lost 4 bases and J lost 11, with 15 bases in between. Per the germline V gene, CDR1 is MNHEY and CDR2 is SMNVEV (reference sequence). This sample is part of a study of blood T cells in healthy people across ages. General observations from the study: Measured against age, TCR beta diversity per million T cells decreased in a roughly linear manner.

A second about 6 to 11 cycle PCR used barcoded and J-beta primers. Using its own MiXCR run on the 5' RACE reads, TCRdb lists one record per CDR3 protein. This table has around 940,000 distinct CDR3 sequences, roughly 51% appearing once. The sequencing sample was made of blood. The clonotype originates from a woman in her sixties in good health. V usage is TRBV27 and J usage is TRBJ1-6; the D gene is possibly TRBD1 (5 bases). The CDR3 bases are TGTGCCAGCAGTTATGGTTCAGGGAGGGCACCCCTCCACTTT. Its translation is CASSYGSGRAPLHF.